These T cell receptor beta chains were read from a single sample in a study of human T cells and chemical hapten exposure. TCRdb ran MiXCR on the RACE reads and lists one entry per CDR3 protein. The data show about 65,000 distinct CDR3 sequences, approximately 6.1% seen once. Material: whole blood. The receptors here all came from a female donor in good health. Some clones in this sample may be carry-over from other donors' samples. Both conserved end residues are part of each CDR3. The D gene is left open where the match is weak. Only part of the rows carry a size: once, few, many, or a class if the clone is expanded.

v_gene: TRBV5-6; abundance: few; j_gene: TRBJ2-1; d_gene: .; len: 13; CDR3aa: CASSLAVWGEQFF; CDR3nt: TGTGCCAGCAGCTTGGCCGTCTGGGGGGAGCAGTTCTTC
v_gene: TRBV20-1; abundance: many; j_gene: TRBJ2-3; d_gene: .; len: 12; CDR3aa: CSAREGSDTQYF; CDR3nt: TGCAGTGCTAGAGAGGGGTCAGATACGCAGTATTTT
v_gene: TRBV5-6; abundance: few; j_gene: TRBJ1-1; d_gene: TRBD1; len: 17; CDR3aa: CASSLVSQGALSAEAFF; CDR3nt: TGTGCCAGCAGCTTGGTTTCACAGGGGGCGCTTAGCGCTGAAGCTTTCTTT
v_gene: TRBV6-2/TRBV6-3; abundance: few; j_gene: TRBJ2-1; d_gene: .; len: 12; CDR3aa: CASSGHRDEQFF; CDR3nt: TGTGCCAGCAGTGGCCACAGGGATGAGCAGTTCTTC
v_gene: TRBV7-8; abundance: many; j_gene: TRBJ2-5; d_gene: .; len: 13; CDR3aa: CASSLGGVETQYF; CDR3nt: TGTGCCAGCAGCTTAGGGGGAGTAGAGACCCAGTACTTC
v_gene: TRBV6-2/TRBV6-3; abundance: few; j_gene: TRBJ2-1; d_gene: .; len: 14; CDR3aa: CASSKTMTSNEQFF; CDR3nt: TGTGCCAGCAGCAAAACAATGACTAGTAATGAGCAGTTCTTC
v_gene: TRBV29-1; abundance: many; j_gene: TRBJ2-7; d_gene: .; len: 14; CDR3aa: CSVEGAGSTYEQYF; CDR3nt: TGCAGCGTTGAAGGGGCAGGGAGTACCTACGAGCAGTACTTC
v_gene: TRBV7-8; abundance: few; j_gene: TRBJ1-2; d_gene: TRBD1; len: 14; CDR3aa: CASSLYHRGYGYTF; CDR3nt: TGTGCCAGCAGCTTATATCACAGGGGCTATGGCTACACCTTC
v_gene: TRBV6-1; abundance: .; j_gene: TRBJ2-2; d_gene: .; len: 14; CDR3aa: CASSRQANTGELFF; CDR3nt: TGTGCCAGTAGTCGGCAGGCGAACACCGGGGAGCTGTTTTTT
v_gene: TRBV7-2; abundance: few; j_gene: TRBJ1-2; d_gene: .; len: 16; CDR3aa: CASSLAMSGANYGYTF; CDR3nt: TGTGCCAGCAGCTTAGCGATGTCGGGGGCGAACTATGGCTACACCTTC
v_gene: TRBV28; abundance: many; j_gene: TRBJ2-7; d_gene: .; len: 15; CDR3aa: CASSSRRTASYEQYF; CDR3nt: TGTGCCAGCAGTTCACGAAGGACGGCATCCTACGAGCAGTACTTC
v_gene: TRBV6-6; abundance: many; j_gene: TRBJ2-7; d_gene: .; len: 13; CDR3aa: CASSYAGKGEQYF; CDR3nt: TGTGCCAGCAGTTACGCAGGGAAAGGCGAGCAGTACTTC
v_gene: TRBV6-2/TRBV6-3; abundance: few; j_gene: TRBJ2-4; d_gene: .; len: 16; CDR3aa: CASSYYPGIAKNIQYF; CDR3nt: TGTGCCAGCAGTTACTACCCGGGTATAGCCAAAAACATTCAGTACTTC
v_gene: TRBV2; abundance: many; j_gene: TRBJ1-5; d_gene: TRBD1; len: 15; CDR3aa: CASKITGVSNQPQHF; CDR3nt: TGTGCCAGCAAGATCACAGGGGTAAGCAATCAGCCCCAGCATTTT
v_gene: TRBV27; abundance: .; j_gene: TRBJ2-1; d_gene: .; len: 15; CDR3aa: CASKPGGGARGEQFF; CDR3nt: TGTGCCAGCAAACCTGGGGGGGGGGCGCGAGGGGAGCAGTTCTTC
v_gene: TRBV28; abundance: many; j_gene: TRBJ2-2; d_gene: .; len: 16; CDR3aa: CASSFVGGQVPGELFF; CDR3nt: TGTGCCAGCAGTTTCGTAGGGGGGCAGGTCCCCGGGGAGCTGTTTTTT
v_gene: TRBV12-3/TRBV12-4; abundance: many; j_gene: TRBJ1-2; d_gene: .; len: 12; CDR3aa: CASSLGNYGYTF; CDR3nt: TGTGCCAGCAGTTTGGGAAACTATGGCTACACCTTC
v_gene: TRBV20-1; abundance: many; j_gene: TRBJ2-3; d_gene: .; len: 14; CDR3aa: CSARDPTSTDTQYF; CDR3nt: TGCAGTGCTAGAGATCCGACGAGCACAGATACGCAGTATTTT
v_gene: TRBV10-3; abundance: many; j_gene: TRBJ2-7; d_gene: TRBD2; len: 13; CDR3aa: CAISGAGGGEQYF; CDR3nt: TGTGCCATCAGTGGGGCGGGGGGCGGCGAGCAGTACTTC
v_gene: TRBV20-1; abundance: many; j_gene: TRBJ2-7; d_gene: TRBD2; len: 16; CDR3aa: CSANDLGTSGPNEQYF; CDR3nt: TGCAGTGCCAACGATCTAGGGACTAGCGGTCCTAACGAGCAGTACTTC
v_gene: TRBV6-5; abundance: many; j_gene: TRBJ1-3; d_gene: .; len: 17; CDR3aa: CASSYSLGRATGNTIYF; CDR3nt: TGTGCCAGCAGTTACTCCTTGGGGAGGGCGACGGGAAACACCATATATTTT
v_gene: TRBV5-1; abundance: many; j_gene: TRBJ2-7; d_gene: .; len: 15; CDR3aa: CASSLFGGTVDEQYF; CDR3nt: TGCGCCAGCAGCTTATTCGGCGGGACGGTTGACGAGCAGTACTTC
v_gene: TRBV12-3/TRBV12-4; abundance: few; j_gene: TRBJ1-2; d_gene: TRBD1; len: 14; CDR3aa: CASSRTGEFYGYTF; CDR3nt: TGTGCCAGCAGTCGGACAGGGGAGTTCTATGGCTACACCTTC
v_gene: TRBV9; abundance: few; j_gene: TRBJ1-3; d_gene: .; len: 14; CDR3aa: CASSGREARNTIYF; CDR3nt: TGTGCCAGCAGCGGACGGGAGGCTCGAAACACCATATATTTT
v_gene: TRBV7-6; abundance: many; j_gene: TRBJ2-3; d_gene: TRBD2; len: 14; CDR3aa: CASSLVGLADTQYF; CDR3nt: TGTGCCAGCAGCTTAGTGGGACTAGCGGATACGCAGTATTTT
v_gene: TRBV9; abundance: .; j_gene: TRBJ2-2; d_gene: .; len: 18; CDR3aa: CASSVRPKQHKNTGELFF; CDR3nt: TGTGCCAGCAGCGTACGCCCGAAGCAACACAAGAACACCGGGGAGCTGTTTTTT
v_gene: TRBV4-3; abundance: few; j_gene: TRBJ2-1; d_gene: TRBD2; len: 17; CDR3aa: CASSQETGASGRWEQFF; CDR3nt: TGCGCCAGCAGCCAAGAAACAGGGGCTAGCGGGAGGTGGGAGCAGTTCTTC
v_gene: TRBV2; abundance: .; j_gene: TRBJ1-5; d_gene: .; len: 14; CDR3aa: CASSEGDPDQPQHF; CDR3nt: TGTGCCAGCAGTGAGGGTGACCCGGATCAGCCCCAGCATTTT
v_gene: TRBV20-1; abundance: few; j_gene: TRBJ2-2; d_gene: .; len: 16; CDR3aa: CSASRTPQINTGELFF; CDR3nt: TGCAGTGCTAGTAGGACTCCCCAGATAAACACCGGGGAGCTGTTTTTT
v_gene: TRBV2; abundance: many; j_gene: TRBJ1-5; d_gene: TRBD1; len: 13; CDR3aa: CASSRTGDQPQHF; CDR3nt: TGTGCCAGCAGTAGGACAGGGGATCAGCCCCAGCATTTT
v_gene: TRBV2; abundance: few; j_gene: TRBJ1-5; d_gene: TRBD1; len: 14; CDR3aa: CASSRQGLNQPQHF; CDR3nt: TGTGCCAGCAGTCGACAGGGTCTAAATCAGCCCCAGCATTTT
v_gene: TRBV12-3/TRBV12-4; abundance: .; j_gene: TRBJ2-3; d_gene: TRBD1; len: 15; CDR3aa: CASSPGGARADTQYF; CDR3nt: TGTGCCAGCAGTCCAGGGGGCGCGCGGGCAGATACGCAGTATTTT
v_gene: TRBV5-1; abundance: many; j_gene: TRBJ1-1; d_gene: TRBD1; len: 16; CDR3aa: CASSLAGQGTDTEAFF; CDR3nt: TGCGCCAGCAGCTTGGCTGGACAGGGTACGGACACTGAAGCTTTCTTT
v_gene: TRBV12-3/TRBV12-4; abundance: .; j_gene: TRBJ2-3; d_gene: .; len: 15; CDR3aa: CASSTVAASTDTQYF; CDR3nt: TGTGCCAGCAGTACCGTAGCGGCGAGCACAGATACGCAGTATTTT
v_gene: TRBV7-2; abundance: .; j_gene: TRBJ2-1; d_gene: .; len: 13; CDR3aa: CASSFGLSNEQFF; CDR3nt: TGTGCCAGCAGCTTTGGACTATCCAATGAGCAGTTCTTC
v_gene: TRBV6-2/TRBV6-3; abundance: many; j_gene: TRBJ1-3; d_gene: .; len: 14; CDR3aa: CASSEGRGGNTIYF; CDR3nt: TGTGCCAGCAGTGAAGGACGAGGCGGAAACACCATATATTTT
v_gene: TRBV29-1; abundance: .; j_gene: TRBJ1-5; d_gene: TRBD1; len: 18; CDR3aa: CSVESRKGQGLSNQPQHF; CDR3nt: TGCAGCGTTGAATCCCGAAAGGGACAGGGGTTGAGCAATCAGCCCCAGCATTTT
v_gene: TRBV7-2; abundance: few; j_gene: TRBJ1-3; d_gene: .; len: 16; CDR3aa: CASSSLGGGFGNTIYF; CDR3nt: TGTGCCAGCAGCTCGCTCGGAGGGGGTTTCGGAAACACCATATATTTT
v_gene: TRBV29-1; abundance: .; j_gene: TRBJ2-3; d_gene: TRBD2; len: 17; CDR3aa: CSAKGLAGGPGTDTQYF; CDR3nt: TGCAGCGCCAAGGGACTAGCGGGAGGGCCCGGCACAGATACGCAGTATTTT
v_gene: TRBV2; abundance: many; j_gene: TRBJ2-3; d_gene: .; len: 14; CDR3aa: CASSEQRSTDTQYF; CDR3nt: TGTGCCAGCAGTGAGCAGCGGAGCACAGATACGCAGTATTTT